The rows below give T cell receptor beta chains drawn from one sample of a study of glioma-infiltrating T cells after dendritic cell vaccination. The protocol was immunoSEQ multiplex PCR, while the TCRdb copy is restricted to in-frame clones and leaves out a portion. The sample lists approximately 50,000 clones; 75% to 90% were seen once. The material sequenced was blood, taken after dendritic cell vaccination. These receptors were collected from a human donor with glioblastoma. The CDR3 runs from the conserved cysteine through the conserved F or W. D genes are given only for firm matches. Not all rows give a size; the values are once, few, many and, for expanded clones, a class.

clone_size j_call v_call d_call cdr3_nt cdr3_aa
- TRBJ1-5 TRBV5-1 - TGCGCCAGCAGCTTGGCCCCCGATCAGCCCCAGCATTTT CASSLAPDQPQHF
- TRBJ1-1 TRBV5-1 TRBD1 TGCGCCAGCAGCTCAGTACAGGGGGCCGGGGACACTGAAGCTTTCTTT CASSSVQGAGDTEAFF
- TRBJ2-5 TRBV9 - TGTGCCAGCAGCGTAGGAGGGCCCGGGTTGGAGACCCAGTACTTC CASSVGGPGLETQYF
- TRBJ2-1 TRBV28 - TGTGCCAGCAGCATCAATGAGCAGTTCTTC CASSINEQFF
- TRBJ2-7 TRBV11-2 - TGTGCCAGCAGCACGCCGGAGGCACCCCGGCCCTACGAGCAGTACTTC CASSTPEAPRPYEQYF
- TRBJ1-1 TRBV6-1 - TGTGCCAGCACCTCGGGTGTGAACACTGAAGCTTTCTTT CASTSGVNTEAFF
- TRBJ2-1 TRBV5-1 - TGCGCCAGCAGCTTGGCTACTAGGGTCAATGAGCAGTTCTTC CASSLATRVNEQFF
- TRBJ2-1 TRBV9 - TGTGCCAGCAGCGTAGTAGGTAAGACTCACAATGAGCAGTTCTTC CASSVVGKTHNEQFF
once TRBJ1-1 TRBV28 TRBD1 TGTGCCAGCAGTTCTGACAGGGGCAGGGCTTTCTTT CASSSDRGRAFF
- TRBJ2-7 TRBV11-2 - TGTGCCAGCAGTCGTTACTTTGGGGCAGGATACGAGCAGTACTTC CASSRYFGAGYEQYF
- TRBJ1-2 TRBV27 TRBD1 TGTGCCAGCAGTCGAACCGGGACAGGGGATCACTATGGCTACACCTTC CASSRTGTGDHYGYTF
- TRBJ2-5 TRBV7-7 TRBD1 TGTGCTAGCAGCTTAGGGGACAGATACTTACAAGAGACCCAGTACTTC CASSLGDRYLQETQYF
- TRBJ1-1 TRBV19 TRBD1 TGTGCCAGTAGCTACAAAGGACAGGGGAGGACTGAAGCTTTCTTT CASSYKGQGRTEAFF
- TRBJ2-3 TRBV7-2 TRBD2 TGTGCCAGCAGCTTAGGTCGCGGGAGCCCCACAGATACGCAGTATTTT CASSLGRGSPTDTQYF
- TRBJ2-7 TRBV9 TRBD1 TGTGCCAGCAGCTCGGGACAGGGGGCGCGGTACGAGCAGTACTTC CASSSGQGARYEQYF
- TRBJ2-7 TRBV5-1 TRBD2 TGCGCCAGCACCCCGACTAGCGGGAGTTCCTACGAGCAGTACTTC CASTPTSGSSYEQYF
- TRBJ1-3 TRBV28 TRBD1 TGTGCCAGCAGTTTGCCCTGGGACAGGGGGCCTGGAAACACCATATATTTT CASSLPWDRGPGNTIYF
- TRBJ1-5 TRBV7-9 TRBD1 TGTGCCAGCAGCTTAGTAGGGGGCAGGAGCAATCAGCCCCAGCATTTT CASSLVGGRSNQPQHF
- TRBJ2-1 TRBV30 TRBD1 TGTGCCTGGAGCCCCCTTGGGGACAGGGGGTACAATGAGCAGTTCTTC CAWSPLGDRGYNEQFF
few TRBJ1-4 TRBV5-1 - TGCGCCAGCAGCTTGGGGATACGGGCAACTAATGAAAAACTGTTTTTT CASSLGIRATNEKLFF
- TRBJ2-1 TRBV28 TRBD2 TGTGCCAGCTACGGGACTAGCCCAAGCTCCTACAATGAGCAGTTCTTC CASYGTSPSSYNEQFF
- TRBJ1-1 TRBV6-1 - TGTGCCAGCAGTTCGCAGGGTAGCTTTCGGGCTTTCTTT CASSSQGSFRAFF
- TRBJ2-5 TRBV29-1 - TGCAGCGTTGGCTCTCTAGGTAAAGGGACCCAGTACTTC CSVGSLGKGTQYF
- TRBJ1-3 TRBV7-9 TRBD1 TGTGCCAGCAGCTTAGAGGGACAGGGGGGAAACACCATATATTTT CASSLEGQGGNTIYF
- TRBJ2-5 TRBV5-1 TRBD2 TGCGCCAGCAGCTCTAGACTAGCGGGAGGGGAGACCCAGTACTTC CASSSRLAGGETQYF
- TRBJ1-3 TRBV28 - TGTGCCAGCGGTAGGACAGCCTACTCTGGAAACACCATATATTTT CASGRTAYSGNTIYF
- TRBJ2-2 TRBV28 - TGTGCCAGCAGTTTGAGGGCCTTTAAAACCGGGGAGCTGTTTTTT CASSLRAFKTGELFF
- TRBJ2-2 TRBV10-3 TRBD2 TGTGCCATCAGTGGTCTAGCGGGAGACACCGGGGAGCTGTTTTTT CAISGLAGDTGELFF
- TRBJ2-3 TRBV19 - TGTGCCAGTAGTCCGAGGGCCCGGTTCACAGATACGCAGTATTTT CASSPRARFTDTQYF
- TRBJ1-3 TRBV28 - TGTGCCAGCCGCTTGGGGCACACCATATATTTT CASRLGHTIYF
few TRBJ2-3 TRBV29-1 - TGCAGCGTTGAAGCCCGCCAGAAGACGCAGTATTTT CSVEARQKTQYF
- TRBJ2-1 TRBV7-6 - TGTGCCAGCAGCTATGCCAGCGGGCGAAACAATGAGCAGTTCTTC CASSYASGRNNEQFF
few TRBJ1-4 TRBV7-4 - TGTGCCAGCAGCTTAGGGAGGACAGTTAATGAAAAACTGTTTTTT CASSLGRTVNEKLFF
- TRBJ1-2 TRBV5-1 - TGCGCCAGCAGCTTGGCCGGAGAGGGCTACACCTTC CASSLAGEGYTF
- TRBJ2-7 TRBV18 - TGTGCCAGCTCACCGGAACAGACCTACGAGCAGTACTTC CASSPEQTYEQYF
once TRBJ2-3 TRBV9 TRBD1 TGTGCCAGCAGCTTACAGGGGGCATGGAGCACAGATACGCAGTATTTT CASSLQGAWSTDTQYF
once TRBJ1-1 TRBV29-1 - TGCAGCGCCGAGGAGGGAACGAACACTGAAGCTTTCTTT CSAEEGTNTEAFF
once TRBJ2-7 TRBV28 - TGTGCCAGCAGTCCGTCATACGGGAACGTCTACGAGCAGTACTTC CASSPSYGNVYEQYF
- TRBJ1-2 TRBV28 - TGTGCCAGCAGTTCGTGGGGAGCACCTGGCTACACCTTC CASSSWGAPGYTF
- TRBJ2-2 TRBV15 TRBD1 TGTGCCACCAGCAGAGAGTTTAAGGGGGCCGACACCGGGGAGCTGTTTTTT CATSREFKGADTGELFF